These 22 T cell receptor beta chains share one sample of origin, sequenced in a study of long-term antiretroviral therapy in people with HIV. Survey-level resolution applied to immunoSEQ assay v3.0. The table came from immunoSEQ multiplex PCR; TCRdb's copy has only in-frame clones and leaves some out. The table includes 30,000 to 40,000 clones, 70% to 90% detected once. The sample consisted of unsorted PBMCs, taken just before starting antiretroviral therapy. These receptors were obtained from a young woman with HIV.

The genes are TRBV7-6 and TRBJ2-6; 10 bases map to TRBD1. The germline V gene encodes CDR1 SGHVS and CDR2 FNYEAQ. The CDR3 totals 17 residues. V dropped 3 bases and J dropped 1; count of bases not matched to a gene: 3. The CDR3 DNA follows: TGTGCCAGCAGCTTGGGGACAGGGGATTCTGGGGCCAACGTCCTGACTTTC. Amino acid sequence: CASSLGTGDSGANVLTF.

This rearrangement joins TRBV6-1 to TRBJ2-1; 9 bases fit TRBD2. Germline CDR1 is MNHNS and CDR2 is SASEGT. V lost 0 bases, J lost 8 bases, and 8 bases stayed unmatched. The CDR3 totals 16 residues. CDR3 in amino acids: CASSEAGVAGDHEQFF. The CDR3 nucleotides are TGTGCCAGCAGTGAAGCGGGGGTAGCGGGAGATCATGAGCAGTTCTTC.

This clone was seen only a few times. The chain recombines TRBV7-8 with TRBJ2-1; D is undetermined. Germline values: CDR1 SGHVS, CDR2 FQNEAQ. V lost 5 bases and J 15 bases, leaving 14 bases between the germline ends. This CDR3 region has 11 residues. For the CDR3, the DNA is TGTGCCAGCAGCCATAAATTTGGACGGTTCTTC. Translation: CASSHKFGRFF.

The chain links TRBV27 to TRBJ1-4; D may be TRBD1 (5 bases). This CDR3 has 16 amino acids. V gave up 10 bases and J gave up 2 bases, with 20 bases separating them. Germline V lookup: CDR1 MNHEY, CDR2 SMNVEV (reference sequence). CDR3 sequence: CATKAITGGTNEKLFF. CDR3 nucleotide sequence: TGTGCCACGAAAGCAATCACGGGGGGGACTAATGAAAAACTGTTTTTT. Together with reference TRBV27 and TRBJ1-4, the CDR3 gives the full variable domain: EAQVTQNPRYLITVTGKKLTVTCSQNMNHEYMSWYRQDPGLGLRQIYYSMNVEVTDKGDVPEGYKVSRKEKRNFPLILESPSPNQTSLYFCATKAITGGTNEKLFFGSGTQLSVL.

The chain links TRBV5-1 to TRBJ2-5; the D call may be TRBD1 or TRBD2 (5 bases each). This CDR3 has 14 residues. V lost 0 bases to trimming and J lost 5 bases, with 11 bases between them. Germline lookup yields CDR1 SGHRS and CDR2 YFSETQ. The CDR3 is CASSLASGPETQYF. The CDR3 region has the DNA TGCGCCAGCAGCTTGGCCTCGGGGCCGGAGACCCAGTACTTC.

The chain couples TRBV28 to TRBJ2-5, with 7 bases fitting TRBD2. V was pared by 2 bases and J by 0 bases, with 6 bases of the junction left unmatched. The germline CDR1 and CDR2 sequences are MDHEN and SYDVKM. This CDR3 region has 16 residues. The CDR3 coding sequence is TGTGCCAGCAGTTTACTAGCGGTGTCGTACCAAGAGACCCAGTACTTC. This codes for CASSLLAVSYQETQYF.

The chain has TRBV6-4 and TRBJ2-1; 8 bases are a match to TRBD2. CDR1 MRHNA and CDR2 SNTAGT come from the germline V gene. CDR3 size: 17 residues. The V gene end was trimmed by 3 bases and the J gene end by 5 bases; junction bases not matched to a gene: 12. CDR3 DNA: TGTGCCAGCAGTGAAAAGACGTCCAGCGGGAGAAACAATGAGCAGTTCTTC. Protein sequence: CASSEKTSSGRNNEQFF.

The rearrangement uses TRBV9 and TRBJ2-2; 7 bases match TRBD1. The V segment lost 4 bases and the J segment 7 bases; nucleotides outside the gene matches: 7. This CDR3 is 14 amino acids long. CDR1 is SGDLS, CDR2 YYNGEE, per germline. The CDR3 nucleotides are TGTGCCAGCAGCCCGGACAGGCTACGCGGGGAGCTGTTTTTT. Protein: CASSPDRLRGELFF.

The chain recombines TRBV28 with TRBJ1-2; D is unresolved. The CDR3 consists of 14 residues. Deletions cut 4 bases from V and 4 bases from J, with 13 bases between. Germline CDR1 is MDHEN and CDR2 is SYDVKM. The CDR3: CASSSFDSRYGYTF. Written as DNA, the CDR3 is TGTGCCAGCAGTTCCTTCGACTCACGCTATGGCTACACCTTC.

The rearrangement links TRBV5-4 to TRBJ2-3; 10 bases line up with TRBD2. The CDR3 consists of 17 residues. V gave up 6 bases and J gave up 1 base; unmatched junction bases: 11. Germline V gives CDR1 SGHNT, CDR2 YYREEE (reference sequence). CDR3 in amino acids: CASTPGGLAGGTDTQYF. Here the CDR3 DNA reads TGTGCCAGCACCCCTGGGGGGCTAGCGGGAGGCACAGATACGCAGTATTTT. Full variable domain (outside the CDR3, taken from reference TRBV5-4 and TRBJ2-3): ETGVTQSPTHLIKTRGQQVTLRCSSQSGHNTVSWYQQALGQGPQFIFQYYREEENGRGNFPPRFSGLQFPNYSSELNVNALELDDSALYLCASTPGGLAGGTDTQYFGPGTRLTVL.

This chain links TRBV10-3 with TRBJ2-3; D perhaps matches TRBD1 (5 bases). The CDR3 is made up of 14 amino acids. The V gene's germline CDR1 is ENHRY and CDR2 SYGVKD. V lost 6 bases, J lost 1 base, and 11 bases lay in between. The CDR3 spells CAISAMGRTDTQYF. DNA of the CDR3: TGTGCCATCAGCGCTATGGGGCGCACAGATACGCAGTATTTT.

V usage is TRBV10-3 and J usage is TRBJ1-5, with 8 bases lining up with TRBD1. The CDR3 totals 16 residues. Germline lookup yields CDR1 ENHRY and CDR2 SYGVKD. V dropped 0 bases and J dropped 2; count of bases not matched to a gene: 3. This CDR3 reads CAISESATGGNQPQHF. CDR3 nucleotide sequence: TGTGCCATCAGTGAGTCTGCGACAGGGGGCAATCAGCCCCAGCATTTT.

V gene TRBV9 combines with J gene TRBJ2-2, with D perhaps TRBD2 (6 bases). The CDR3 runs to 14 residues. Germline V lookup: CDR1 SGDLS, CDR2 YYNGEE. V was trimmed by 4 bases and J by 5 bases, leaving 12 bases between them. CDR3 protein: CASSWAAGTGELFF. In DNA, the CDR3 is TGTGCCAGCAGCTGGGCAGCGGGTACCGGGGAGCTGTTTTTT.

V and J are TRBV25-1 and TRBJ1-3; TRBD1 aligns across 7 bases. This CDR3 region has 14 residues. J lost 9 bases, V lost 3 bases, and 8 bases had no gene match. Germline-derived CDR1 and CDR2 are MGHDK and SYGVNS. The CDR3 DNA reads TGTGCCAGCAGTGAGACAACATACAGGGGCACCATATATTTT. It encodes CASSETTYRGTIYF.

The chain has TRBV11-2 and TRBJ2-7; TRBD2 is a possible D gene (5 bases). Germline values: CDR1 SGHAT, CDR2 FQNNGV. The CDR3 spans 14 residues. Trimming left V 0 bases short and J 6 bases short, with 12 bases between. In nucleotides, the CDR3 is TGTGCCAGCAGCTTAGAGGCGGGCCATCTCGAGCAGTACTTC. As protein: CASSLEAGHLEQYF.

The sample holds one count of this clone. The chain joins TRBV4-2 to TRBJ2-7, with D unresolved. Deletions cut 1 base from V and 6 bases from J, with 7 bases between. Germline loops: CDR1 LGHNA, CDR2 YNFKEQ. This CDR3 has 12 amino acids. CDR3 sequence (DNA): TGTGCCAGCAGCCAAGGAGGATCCGAGCAGTACTTC. Its translation: CASSQGGSEQYF.

The J gene is TRBJ2-5, the V gene TRBV6-5; D may be TRBD1 (7 bases). V gave up 2 bases and J gave up 4 bases, with 17 bases separating them. The CDR3 sequence is 16 residues long. Germline V gene sequence: CDR1 MNHEY, CDR2 SVGAGI. The CDR3 DNA follows: TGTGCCAGCAGTTACCCTATGCCAGGGGGGAGAGAGACCCAGTACTTC. It codes for CASSYPMPGGRETQYF.

This chain connects TRBV2 to TRBJ1-2; 7 bases map to TRBD1. The J segment lost 8 bases and the V segment lost 2 bases, leaving 5 bases of the junction unmatched. The CDR3 is 13 residues long. Germline CDR1 and CDR2: SNHLY and FYNNEI. For the CDR3, the DNA is TGTGCCAGCAGTGAACAGGGGGTGGGCGGCTACACCTTC. Encoded protein: CASSEQGVGGYTF.

This clone was observed a few times. The chain recombines TRBV5-1 with TRBJ1-5; D is possibly TRBD1 (5 bases). The CDR3 length is 14 residues. The germline V and J ends were trimmed by 4 bases and 2 bases, with 10 bases remaining between them. CDR1 is SGHRS and CDR2 is YFSETQ in the germline V gene. CDR3 nucleotide sequence: TGCGCCAGCAGCCCAGGGTCGGGCAATCAGCCCCAGCATTTT. Its protein product is CASSPGSGNQPQHF.

The genes are TRBV9 and TRBJ2-1; TRBD2 agrees at 7 bases. The V segment lost 4 bases and the J segment 9 bases; nucleotides outside the gene matches: 10. CDR3 length: 14 residues. Per the germline V gene, CDR1 is SGDLS and CDR2 is YYNGEE. In DNA form, the CDR3 reads TGTGCCAGCAGCTTTCCCCCGGGAGGAGGTGAGCAGTTCTTC. It specifies CASSFPPGGGEQFF. Supplemented by reference TRBV9 and TRBJ2-1, the full variable domain reads DSGVTQTPKHLITATGQRVTLRCSPRSGDLSVYWYQQSLDQGLQFLIQYYNGEERAKGNILERFSAQQFPDLHSELNLSSLELGDSALYFCASSFPPGGGEQFFGPGTRLTVL.

The rearrangement uses TRBV27 and TRBJ2-2; no firm D call. The germline V gene has CDR1 MNHEY and CDR2 SMNVEV (reference sequence). The length of the CDR3 is 14 residues. Trimming left V 2 bases short and J 4 bases short, with 8 bases between. CDR3 nucleotide sequence: TGTGCCAGCAGTTTAACGATGTTCACCGGGGAGCTGTTTTTT. This codes for CASSLTMFTGELFF.

The DNA for the CDR3 is TGTGCCAGCAGCCCCATAATAGGGGCCCAAGAGACCCAGTACTTC. Its translation: CASSPIIGAQETQYF. J is TRBJ2-5 and V is TRBV25-1; a possible D gene is TRBD1 (5 bases). Germline CDR1 and CDR2: MGHDK and SYGVNS. The CDR3 has 15 amino acids. V was clipped by 6 bases and J by 1 base, with 15 bases between them.